This TCR beta chain was profiled in a study of shared clonotypes between healthy human individuals. Method: immunoSEQ multiplex PCR; TCRdb's copy keeps in-frame clones and lacks some. The table records about 600,000 clones, approximately 97% of them present only once. On this clone itself: The antigen remains unidentified.

In germline, CDR1 is SGHVS, CDR2 FQNEAQ. This CDR3 has 14 residues. Study results and limitations: Despite large depth, rarefaction showed incomplete sorted-subset sequencing. Investigators expected sequencing depth to affect clonotype sharing among donors. Estimated richness was generally greater in naive than memory subsets.

The clonotype was recovered from a woman aged 30 to 39 in good health. This rearrangement joins TRBV7-8 to TRBJ2-5; 8 positions agree with TRBD2. The DNA end is more similar to TRBJ2-7, so the J call may be wrong. Source material: naive CD4+ T cells sorted from blood. As to subset: CD45RA+ positively selected. The CDR3 DNA is TGTGCCAGCAGCTTTAGCGGGACGGCCTACGAGCAGTACTTC. Protein product: CASSFSGTAYEQYF.